The 13 T cell receptor beta chains listed next were all sequenced from one sample in a study of technical replicates of blood from several donors. Only in-frame clones appear in the TCRdb table, and some are missing; sequencing was by immunoSEQ multiplex PCR. The table lists 80,000 to 100,000 clones, approximately 96% of them singletons. Source material: T cells isolated from PBMCs. The receptors shown here come from a human donor in good health.

The V call is TRBV19, the J call TRBJ1-5; maybe TRBD1 (6 bases). This CDR3 is built from 17 residues. Per germline, CDR1 LNHDA and CDR2 SQIVND (reference sequence). The ends were cut back, 2 bases at V and 4 bases at J, with 18 bases in the middle. This CDR3 reads CASSISTRGIKNQPQHF. In nucleotides, the CDR3 is TGTGCCAGTAGTATAAGCACAAGGGGGATAAAAAATCAGCCCCAGCATTTT.

CDR3 sequence: CASSSFYLAEQETQYF. DNA of the CDR3: TGTGCCAGCAGCTCTTTCTATCTAGCGGAACAAGAGACCCAGTACTTC. This chain links TRBV7-8 with TRBJ2-5, with 7 bases lining up with TRBD2. Per the germline V gene, CDR1 is SGHVS and CDR2 is FQNEAQ. The J segment lost 2 bases and the V segment lost 4 bases, leaving 10 bases of the junction unmatched. The CDR3 is 16 amino acids.

The chain recombines TRBV15 with TRBJ1-1; no clear D gene. The CDR3 is made up of 13 amino acids. The germline V and J ends were trimmed by 0 bases and 5 bases, with 7 bases remaining between them. The germline V gene has CDR1 LNHNV and CDR2 YYDKDF (reference sequence). The CDR3 loop reads CATSRDRSTEAFF. The CDR3 bases are TGTGCCACCAGCAGAGATCGGAGTACTGAAGCTTTCTTT.

This clone appeared once. This chain uses TRBV30 with TRBJ1-4; D remains ambiguous. The V gene lost 3 bases and the J gene lost 7 bases, with 9 bases spanning the gap. The CDR3 is made up of 12 amino acids. Germline-derived CDR1 and CDR2 are GTSNPN and SVGIG (reference sequence). As DNA, the CDR3 is TGTGCCTGGAGGGGCGAATTTGAAAAACTGTTTTTT. As protein: CAWRGEFEKLFF.

The V and J genes are TRBV5-1 and TRBJ2-5; 11 bases align to TRBD1. J lost 4 bases, V lost 4 bases, and 6 bases had no gene match. CDR1 is SGHRS and CDR2 is YFSETQ in the germline V gene. This CDR3 is 15 amino acids long. CDR3 sequence: CASSAWDRGTETQYF. DNA of the CDR3: TGCGCCAGCAGCGCCTGGGACAGGGGGACAGAGACCCAGTACTTC.

The rearrangement joins TRBV5-1 to TRBJ2-7; 14 bases are a match to TRBD2. The CDR3 has 20 residues. J gave up 4 bases and V 0 bases, and 15 bases lay outside the gene matches. The germline CDR1 and CDR2 sequences are SGHRS and YFSETQ. The CDR3 DNA follows: TGCGCCAGCAGCTTGGGGGCCGGGACTAGCGGGAGTGGGCCACGGTACGAGCAGTACTTC. This translates into CASSLGAGTSGSGPRYEQYF.

This chain connects TRBV19 to TRBJ1-1; perhaps TRBD1 as D (5 bases). There are 15 residues in the CDR3. V was clipped by 5 bases and J by 1 base, with 14 bases between them. From germline, CDR1 is LNHDA and CDR2 SQIVND (reference sequence). The CDR3: CASSQAQDTNTEAFF. CDR3 DNA: TGTGCCAGTAGTCAGGCCCAGGACACGAACACTGAAGCTTTCTTT.

The rearrangement links TRBV27 to TRBJ2-5; a weak D match, TRBD1 (8 bases). The CDR3 loop spans 13 amino acids. V was pared by 4 bases and J by 7 bases, with 13 bases between. Germline lookup yields CDR1 MNHEY and CDR2 SMNVEV (reference sequence). CDR3 loop: CASSSHRGGTQYF. The CDR3 DNA reads as TGTGCCAGCAGTTCTCACAGGGGGGGGACCCAGTACTTC.

The chain uses TRBV7-9 and TRBJ2-7; 7 bases are a match to TRBD2. V was pared by 3 bases and J by 3 bases, with 8 bases of the junction left unmatched. The germline V gene has CDR1 SEHNR and CDR2 FQNEAQ (reference sequence). The CDR3 has 15 amino acids. CDR3 DNA sequence: TGTGCCAGCAGCTTCCCAAGGCGGGGGATCTACGAGCAGTACTTC. Its protein is CASSFPRRGIYEQYF.

This clone is a singleton in its sample. The chain recombines TRBV14 with TRBJ2-1; 7 bases are shared with TRBD1. This CDR3 has 15 residues. After removal of 6 bases from V and 3 bases from J, the junction contained 8 bases not matched to a gene. The germline gives CDR1 SGHDN, CDR2 FVKESK. The CDR3: CASSHPGQNYNEQFF. In nucleotides, the CDR3 is TGTGCCAGCAGTCACCCGGGACAGAACTACAATGAGCAGTTCTTC.

This clone showed up just once. This chain uses TRBV6-5 with TRBJ2-3; a weak D match, TRBD1 (5 bases). Per the germline V gene, CDR1 is MNHEY and CDR2 is SVGAGI. The CDR3 is made up of 12 amino acids. The germline V and J ends were trimmed by 8 bases and 5 bases, with 11 bases remaining between them. CDR3 in amino acids: CASQRGKDTQYF. CDR3 bases: TGTGCCAGCCAAAGGGGCAAAGATACGCAGTATTTT.

This clone was seen only a few times. The V and J genes are TRBV4-3 and TRBJ2-7, with D unclear. Trimming took off 0 bases at V and 3 bases at J, with 6 bases between the two ends. Germline V lookup: CDR1 LGHNA, CDR2 YSLEER. The CDR3 has 13 amino acids. CDR3 DNA sequence: TGCGCCAGCAGCCAAGAGGCCTTCTACGAGCAGTACTTC. It translates to CASSQEAFYEQYF.

V usage is TRBV20-1 and J usage is TRBJ1-4, with D unclear. Germline lookup yields CDR1 DFQATT and CDR2 SNEGSKA (reference sequence). Trimming took 6 bases from V and 7 from J, leaving 6 bases between them. There are 10 residues in the CDR3. The CDR3 protein is CSAYSEKLFF. The DNA for the CDR3 is TGCAGTGCCTATAGTGAAAAACTGTTTTTT.